This TCR beta chain was recorded in a study of T cell responses to AZD1222 COVID-19 vaccine. Findings and limits, study-wide: Repertoires were obtained solely post-peak T cell response.

This table comes from immunoSEQ multiplex PCR, and its TCRdb copy is limited to in-frame clones, with some not included. There are roughly 80,000 clones in the sample; approximately 90% occur only once, and 5% to 5.5% lies in the top ten. About this clone itself: Its antigen is not known. Relative to the germline gene, one junction end is altered; a read error may explain this.

The sequence was collected from an adult in good health. The material sequenced was peripheral blood, taken on day 0 of AZD1222 vaccination.

This chain's CDR3 is CASSSNNEQFF. CDR3 nucleotides: TGTGCCAGCAGCTCCAACAATGAGCAGTTCTTC. The chain recombines TRBV7-3 with TRBJ2-1; no clear D. There are 11 residues in the CDR3. Germline CDR1 is SGHTA and CDR2 is FQGTGA.